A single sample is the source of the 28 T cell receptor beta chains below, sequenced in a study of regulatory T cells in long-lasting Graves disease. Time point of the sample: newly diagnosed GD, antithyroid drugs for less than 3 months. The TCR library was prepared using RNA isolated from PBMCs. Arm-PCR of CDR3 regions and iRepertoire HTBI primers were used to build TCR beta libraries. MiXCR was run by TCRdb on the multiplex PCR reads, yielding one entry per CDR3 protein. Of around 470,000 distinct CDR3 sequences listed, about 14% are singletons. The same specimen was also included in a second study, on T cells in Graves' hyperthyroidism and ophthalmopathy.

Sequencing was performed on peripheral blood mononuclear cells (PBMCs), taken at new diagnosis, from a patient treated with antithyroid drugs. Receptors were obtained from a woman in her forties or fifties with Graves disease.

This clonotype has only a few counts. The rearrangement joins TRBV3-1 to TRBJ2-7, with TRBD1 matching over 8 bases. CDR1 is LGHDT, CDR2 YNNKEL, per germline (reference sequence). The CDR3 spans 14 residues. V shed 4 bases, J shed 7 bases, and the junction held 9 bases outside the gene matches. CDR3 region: CASSLGQALFEQYF. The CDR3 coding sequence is TGTGCCAGCAGCCTGGGACAGGCCCTCTTTGAGCAGTACTTC.

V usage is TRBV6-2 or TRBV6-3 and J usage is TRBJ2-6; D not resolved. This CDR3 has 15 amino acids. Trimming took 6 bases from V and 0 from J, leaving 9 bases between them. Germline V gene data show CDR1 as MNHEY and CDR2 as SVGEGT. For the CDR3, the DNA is TGTGCCAGCAGAGGGATCCACTCTGGGGCCAACGTCCTGACTTTC. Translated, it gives CASRGIHSGANVLTF.

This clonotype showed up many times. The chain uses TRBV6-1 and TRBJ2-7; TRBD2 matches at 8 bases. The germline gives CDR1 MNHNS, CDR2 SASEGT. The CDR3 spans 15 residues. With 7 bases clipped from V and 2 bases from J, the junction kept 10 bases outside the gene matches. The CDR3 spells CASMDYAGGPYEQYF. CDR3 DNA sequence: TGTGCCAGCATGGACTATGCGGGAGGTCCCTACGAGCAGTACTTC.

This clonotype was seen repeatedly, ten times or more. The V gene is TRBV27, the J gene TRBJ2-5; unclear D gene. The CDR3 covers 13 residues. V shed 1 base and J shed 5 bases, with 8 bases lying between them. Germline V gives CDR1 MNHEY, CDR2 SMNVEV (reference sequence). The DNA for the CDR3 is TGTGCCAGCAGTTTATTTATAGGGGAGACCCAGTACTTC. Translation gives CASSLFIGETQYF.

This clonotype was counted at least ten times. CDR3 nucleotides: TGCAGTGCTAGCGAGGGAGGTGGGAGAGGCAATCAGCCCCAGCATTTT. As protein: CSASEGGGRGNQPQHF. V usage is TRBV20-1 and J usage is TRBJ1-5; no clear D gene. This CDR3 has 16 amino acids. Germline loops: CDR1 DFQATT, CDR2 SNEGSKA (reference sequence). Trimming cost V 3 bases and J 2 bases, with 17 bases left between them.

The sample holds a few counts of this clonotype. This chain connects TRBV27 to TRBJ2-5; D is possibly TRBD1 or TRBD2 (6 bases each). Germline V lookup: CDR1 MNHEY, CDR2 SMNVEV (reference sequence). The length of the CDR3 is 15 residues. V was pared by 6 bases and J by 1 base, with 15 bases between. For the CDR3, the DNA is TGTGCCAGCAGCCTCGGGGGCTTTGGCCAAGAGACCCAGTACTTC. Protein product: CASSLGGFGQETQYF.

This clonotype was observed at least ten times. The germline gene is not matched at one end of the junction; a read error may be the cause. The CDR3 here is CASSLGLAAYNEQFF. The CDR3 region has the DNA TGTGCCAGCAGCTTAGGACTAGCGGCCTACAATGAGCAGTTCTTC. This chain joins TRBV5-1 and TRBJ2-1; 10 nucleotides agree with TRBD2. The CDR3 loop spans 15 amino acids. CDR1 SGHRS and CDR2 YFSETQ come from the germline V gene.

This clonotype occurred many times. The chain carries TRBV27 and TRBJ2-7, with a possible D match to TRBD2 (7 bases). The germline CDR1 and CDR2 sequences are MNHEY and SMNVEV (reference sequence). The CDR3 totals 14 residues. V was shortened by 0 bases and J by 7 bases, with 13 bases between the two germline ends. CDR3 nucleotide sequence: TGTGCCAGCAGTTTATCGGATGGGGGGGCGGAGCAGTACTTC. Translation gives CASSLSDGGAEQYF.

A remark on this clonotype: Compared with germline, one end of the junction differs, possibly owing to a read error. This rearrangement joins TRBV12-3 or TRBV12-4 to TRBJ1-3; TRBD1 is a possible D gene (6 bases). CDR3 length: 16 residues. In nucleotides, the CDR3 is TGTGCCAGCAGCCGTAAGACAGGCCGGACTGGAAACACCATACATTTT. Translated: CASSRKTGRTGNTIHF.

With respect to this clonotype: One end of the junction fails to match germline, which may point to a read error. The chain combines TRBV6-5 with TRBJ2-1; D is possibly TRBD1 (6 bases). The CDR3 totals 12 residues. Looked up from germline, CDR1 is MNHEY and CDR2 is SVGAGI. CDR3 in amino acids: CAGSYSGQGKFF. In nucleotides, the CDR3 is TGTGCCGGCAGTTACTCGGGCCAGGGGAAGTTCTTC.

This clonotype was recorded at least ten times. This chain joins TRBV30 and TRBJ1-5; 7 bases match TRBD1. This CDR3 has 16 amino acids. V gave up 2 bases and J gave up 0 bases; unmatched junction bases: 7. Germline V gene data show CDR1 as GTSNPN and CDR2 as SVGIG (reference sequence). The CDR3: CAWSYGTAYSNQPQHF. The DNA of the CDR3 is TGTGCCTGGAGTTATGGGACAGCATATAGCAATCAGCCCCAGCATTTT.

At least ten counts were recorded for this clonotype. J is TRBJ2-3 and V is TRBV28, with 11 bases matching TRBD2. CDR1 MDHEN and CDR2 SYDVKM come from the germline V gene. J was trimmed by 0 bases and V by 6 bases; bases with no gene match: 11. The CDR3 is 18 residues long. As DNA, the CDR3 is TGTGCCAGCAGCCAAGGGACTAGCGGTATAGTTAGCACAGATACGCAGTATTTT. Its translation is CASSQGTSGIVSTDTQYF.

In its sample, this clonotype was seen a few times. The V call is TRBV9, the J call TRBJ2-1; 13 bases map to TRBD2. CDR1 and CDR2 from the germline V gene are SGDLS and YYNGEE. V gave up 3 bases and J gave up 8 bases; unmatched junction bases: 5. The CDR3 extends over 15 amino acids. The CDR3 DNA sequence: TGTGCCAGCAGCGACGAACTAGCGGGAGGGGATGAGCAGTTCTTC. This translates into CASSDELAGGDEQFF.

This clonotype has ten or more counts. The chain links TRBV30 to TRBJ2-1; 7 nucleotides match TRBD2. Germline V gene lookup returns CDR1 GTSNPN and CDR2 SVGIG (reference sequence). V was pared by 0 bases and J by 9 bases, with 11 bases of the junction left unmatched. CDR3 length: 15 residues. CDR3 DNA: TGTGCCTGGAGTGTACAGGTGGGAGGGTGGGGTGAGCAGTTCTTC. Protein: CAWSVQVGGWGEQFF.

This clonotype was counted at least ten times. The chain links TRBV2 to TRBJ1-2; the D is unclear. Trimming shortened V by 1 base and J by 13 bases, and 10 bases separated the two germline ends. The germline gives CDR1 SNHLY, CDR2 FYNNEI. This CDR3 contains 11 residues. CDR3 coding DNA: TGTGCCAGCAGTGAAGTAGGATATTCCACCTTC. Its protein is CASSEVGYSTF.

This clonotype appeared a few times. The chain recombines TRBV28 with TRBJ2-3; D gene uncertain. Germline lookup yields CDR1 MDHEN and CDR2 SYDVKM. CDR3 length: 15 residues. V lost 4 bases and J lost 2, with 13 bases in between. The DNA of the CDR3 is TGTGCCAGCAGTTCCATTCCCGGCGACACAGATACGCAGTATTTT. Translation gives CASSSIPGDTDTQYF.

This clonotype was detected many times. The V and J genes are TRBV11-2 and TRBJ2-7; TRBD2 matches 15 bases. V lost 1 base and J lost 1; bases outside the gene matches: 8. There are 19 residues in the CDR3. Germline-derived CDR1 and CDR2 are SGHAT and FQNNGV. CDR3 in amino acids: CASSLAVGTSGRKSYEQYF. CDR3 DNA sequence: TGTGCCAGCAGCTTAGCCGTAGGGACTAGCGGGAGGAAGTCCTACGAGCAGTACTTC.

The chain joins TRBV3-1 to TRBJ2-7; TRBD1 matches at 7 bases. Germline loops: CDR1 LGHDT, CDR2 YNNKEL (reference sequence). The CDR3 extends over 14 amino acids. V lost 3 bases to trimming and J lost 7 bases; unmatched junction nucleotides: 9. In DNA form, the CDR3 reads TGTGCCAGCAGCCAGACAGGGCCCTTAATAGAGCAGTACTTC. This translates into CASSQTGPLIEQYF.

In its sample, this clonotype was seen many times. The DNA of the CDR3 is TGTGCCAGCAGCTTATACTTCAGTGAGCAGTTCTTC. Its translation: CASSLYFSEQFF. This chain connects TRBV7-9 to TRBJ2-1; the D is unclear. With 2 bases removed from V and 9 bases from J, the gap between germline ends came to 8 bases. CDR3 length: 12 amino acids. The germline V gene has CDR1 SEHNR and CDR2 FQNEAQ (reference sequence).

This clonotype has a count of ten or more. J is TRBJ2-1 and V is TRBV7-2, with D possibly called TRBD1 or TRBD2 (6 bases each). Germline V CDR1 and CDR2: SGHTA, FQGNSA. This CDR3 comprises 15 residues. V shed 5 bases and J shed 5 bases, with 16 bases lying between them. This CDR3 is CASSPGGPRNNEQFF. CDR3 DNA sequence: TGTGCCAGCAGCCCTGGGGGGCCCCGGAACAATGAGCAGTTCTTC.

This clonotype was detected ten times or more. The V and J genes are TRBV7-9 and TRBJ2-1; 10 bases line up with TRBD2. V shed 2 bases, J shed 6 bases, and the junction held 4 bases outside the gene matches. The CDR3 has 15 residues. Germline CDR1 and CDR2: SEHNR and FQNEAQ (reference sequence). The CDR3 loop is CASSLLAGAPNEQFF. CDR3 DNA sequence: TGTGCCAGCAGCTTACTAGCGGGAGCTCCCAATGAGCAGTTCTTC.

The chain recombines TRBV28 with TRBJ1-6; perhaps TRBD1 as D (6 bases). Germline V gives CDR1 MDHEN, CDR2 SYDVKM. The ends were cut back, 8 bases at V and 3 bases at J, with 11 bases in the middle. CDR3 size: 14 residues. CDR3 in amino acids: CASGRTDYNSPLHF. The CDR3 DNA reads TGTGCCAGCGGAAGGACAGACTATAATTCACCCCTCCACTTT. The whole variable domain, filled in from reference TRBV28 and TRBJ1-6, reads DVKVTQSSRYLVKRTGEKVFLECVQDMDHENMFWYRQDPGLGLRLIYFSYDVKMKEKGDIPEGYSVSREKKERFSLILESASTNQTSMYLCASGRTDYNSPLHFGNGTRLTVT.

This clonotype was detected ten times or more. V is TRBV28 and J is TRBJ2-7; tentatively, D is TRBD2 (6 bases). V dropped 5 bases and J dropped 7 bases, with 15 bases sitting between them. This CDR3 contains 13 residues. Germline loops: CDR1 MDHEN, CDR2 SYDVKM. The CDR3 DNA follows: TGTGCCAGCAGTCCTCAGGGACTCCGGGAGCAGTACTTC. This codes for CASSPQGLREQYF.

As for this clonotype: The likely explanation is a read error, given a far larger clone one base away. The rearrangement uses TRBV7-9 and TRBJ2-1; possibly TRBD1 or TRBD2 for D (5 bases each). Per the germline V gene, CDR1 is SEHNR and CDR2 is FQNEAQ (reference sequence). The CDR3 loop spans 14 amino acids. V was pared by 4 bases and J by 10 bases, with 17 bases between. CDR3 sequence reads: CASSSGTYPYEQFF. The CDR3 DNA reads TGTGCCAGCAGCTCCGGGACCTATCCCTACGAGCAGTTCTTC.

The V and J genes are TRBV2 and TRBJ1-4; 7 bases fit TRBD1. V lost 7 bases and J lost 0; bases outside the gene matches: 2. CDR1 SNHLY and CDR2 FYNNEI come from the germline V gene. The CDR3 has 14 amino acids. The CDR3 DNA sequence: TGTGCCAGCAAAACAGGGGCAACTAATGAAAAACTGTTTTTT. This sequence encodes CASKTGATNEKLFF.

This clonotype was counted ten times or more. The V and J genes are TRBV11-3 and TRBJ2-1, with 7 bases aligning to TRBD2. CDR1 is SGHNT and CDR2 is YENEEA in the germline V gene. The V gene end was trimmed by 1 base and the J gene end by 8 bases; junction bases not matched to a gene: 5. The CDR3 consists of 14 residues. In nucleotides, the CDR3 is TGTGCCAGCAGCTTAGGTCAGGGAGGGGATGAGCAGTTCTTC. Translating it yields CASSLGQGGDEQFF. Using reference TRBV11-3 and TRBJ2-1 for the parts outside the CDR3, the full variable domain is EAGVVQSPRYKIIEKKQPVAFWCNPISGHNTLYWYLQNLGQGPELLIRYENEEAVDDSQLPKDRFSAERLKGVDSTLKIQPAELGDSAVYLCASSLGQGGDEQFFGPGTRLTVL.

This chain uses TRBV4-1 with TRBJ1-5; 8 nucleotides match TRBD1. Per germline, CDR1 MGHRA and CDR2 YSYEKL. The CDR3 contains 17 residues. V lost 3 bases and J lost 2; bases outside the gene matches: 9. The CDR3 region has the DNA TGCGCCAGCAGCCATCCCAGGGCGACAGGGGGCAATCAGCCCCAGCATTTT. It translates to CASSHPRATGGNQPQHF.

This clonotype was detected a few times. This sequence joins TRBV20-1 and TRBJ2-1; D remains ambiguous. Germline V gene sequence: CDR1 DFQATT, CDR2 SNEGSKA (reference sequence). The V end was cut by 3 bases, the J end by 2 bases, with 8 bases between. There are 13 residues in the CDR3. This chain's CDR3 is CSASGAAYNEQFF. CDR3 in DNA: TGCAGTGCTAGCGGCGCAGCCTACAATGAGCAGTTCTTC.